The 5 T cell receptor beta chains in this list originate from one sample, sequenced in a study of technical replicates of blood from a few donors. Libraries were prepared by immunoSEQ multiplex PCR; TCRdb keeps only in-frame clonotypes and omits some of them. The sample records about 80,000 clones, 95% to 98% being singletons. The sequencing sample was made of T cells isolated from PBMCs. The receptors come from a human donor in good health.

This clone occurred once. V is TRBV27 and J is TRBJ2-7; D perhaps matches TRBD1 (6 bases). The germline V gene has CDR1 MNHEY and CDR2 SMNVEV (reference sequence). The V and J ends lost 2 bases and 2 bases respectively, with 31 bases between them. The CDR3 is 21 residues long. CDR3 bases: TGTGCCAGCAGTTTAATCGGAAGAAGGGGACATACGTGGGGGAGCACCTACGAGCAGTACTTC. It translates to CASSLIGRRGHTWGSTYEQYF.

The chain joins TRBV21-1 to TRBJ2-7; TRBD1, as called in the table, went unchecked against the DNA. TRBV21-1 is shown as a pseudogene. This CDR3 spans 15 amino acids. The chain's CDR3 is CASNKKRTLSYEQYF. The CDR3 DNA sequence: TGTGCCAGCAACAAAAAGAGGACACTCTCCTACGAGCAGTACTTC.

This chain joins TRBV6-1 and TRBJ2-7; perhaps TRBD1 as D (5 bases). This CDR3 comprises 15 residues. Trimming took off 4 bases at V and 5 bases at J, with 18 bases between the two ends. The germline V gene encodes CDR1 MNHNS and CDR2 SASEGT. The CDR3 is CASSGTPKWRHEQYF. The CDR3 region has the DNA TGTGCCAGCAGTGGGACACCAAAGTGGCGCCACGAGCAGTACTTC.

Only one count was recorded for this clone. The V gene is TRBV7-3, the J gene TRBJ2-3, with 9 positions matching TRBD2. V lost 2 bases to trimming and J lost 4 bases; unmatched junction nucleotides: 10. CDR3 length: 17 residues. Germline V gene data show CDR1 as SGHTA and CDR2 as FQGTGA. CDR3 sequence: CASSLRGGGGAADTQYF. The CDR3 coding sequence is TGTGCCAGCAGCTTACGTGGTGGCGGGGGGGCCGCAGATACGCAGTATTTT.

The chain recombines TRBV19 with TRBJ1-1, with D perhaps matching TRBD1 (6 bases). With 7 bases removed from V and 11 bases from J, the gap between germline ends came to 14 bases. The CDR3 extends over 11 amino acids. CDR1 is LNHDA and CDR2 is SQIVND in the germline V gene (reference sequence). CDR3 in amino acids: CASTWGQAAFF. CDR3 in DNA: TGTGCCAGTACCTGGGGGCAGGCCGCTTTCTTT. Looking up the rest from reference TRBV19 and TRBJ1-1 gives the full variable domain: DGGITQSPKYLFRKEGQNVTLSCEQNLNHDAMYWYRQDPGQGLRLIYYSQIVNDFQKGDIAEGYSVSREKKESFPLTVTSAQKNPTAFYLCASTWGQAAFFGQGTRLTVV.